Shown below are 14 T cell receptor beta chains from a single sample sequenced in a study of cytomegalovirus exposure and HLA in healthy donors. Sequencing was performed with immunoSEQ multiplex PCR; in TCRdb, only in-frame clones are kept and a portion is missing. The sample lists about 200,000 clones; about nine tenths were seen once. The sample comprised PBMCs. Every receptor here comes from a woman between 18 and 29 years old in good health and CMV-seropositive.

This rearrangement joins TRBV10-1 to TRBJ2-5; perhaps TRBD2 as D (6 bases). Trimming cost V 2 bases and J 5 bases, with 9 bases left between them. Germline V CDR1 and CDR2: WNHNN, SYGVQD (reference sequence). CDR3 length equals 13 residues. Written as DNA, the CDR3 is TGCGCCAGCAGTGAGGTTGCGGGGGAGACCCAGTACTTC. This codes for CASSEVAGETQYF.

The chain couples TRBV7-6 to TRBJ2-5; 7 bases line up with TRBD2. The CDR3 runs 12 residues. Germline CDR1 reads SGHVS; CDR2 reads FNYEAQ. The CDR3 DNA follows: TGTGCTTCCGCGGGGAGGGTAGAGACCCAGTACTTC. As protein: CASAGRVETQYF.

DNA of the CDR3: TGTGCCAGCAGCCCCGTGGGTAGCGGGAGTAATGAGCAGTTCTTC. Protein: CASSPVGSGSNEQFF. V and J are TRBV7-2 and TRBJ2-1; TRBD2 agrees at 9 bases. This CDR3 has 15 amino acids. Germline values: CDR1 SGHTA, CDR2 FQGNSA. V gave up 5 bases and J gave up 7 bases; unmatched junction bases: 9.

Written as DNA, the CDR3 is TGTGCCAGCAGTTGGTATAGCGGGAGGGCCAGGGATACGCAGTATTTT. Amino acid sequence: CASSWYSGRARDTQYF. The V gene is TRBV28, the J gene TRBJ2-3, with 11 bases fitting TRBD2. There are 16 residues in the CDR3. V was clipped by 4 bases and J by 6 bases; unmatched bases: 9. The germline CDR1 and CDR2 sequences are MDHEN and SYDVKM.

The CDR3 loop reads CASSDRTSGWHEQYF. The CDR3 bases are TGCGCCAGCAGTGATAGGACTAGCGGGTGGCACGAGCAGTACTTC. J is TRBJ2-7 and V is TRBV10-1; 11 nucleotides match TRBD2. The V gene end was trimmed by 3 bases and the J gene end by 5 bases; junction bases not matched to a gene: 6. Germline values: CDR1 WNHNN, CDR2 SYGVQD (reference sequence). The CDR3 sequence is 15 residues long.

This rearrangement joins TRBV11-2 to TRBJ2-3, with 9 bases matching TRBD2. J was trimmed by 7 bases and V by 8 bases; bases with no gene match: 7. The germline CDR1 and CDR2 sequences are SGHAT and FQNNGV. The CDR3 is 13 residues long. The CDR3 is CASALAGFYTQYF. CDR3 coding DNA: TGTGCCAGCGCTCTAGCGGGATTCTATACGCAGTATTTT.

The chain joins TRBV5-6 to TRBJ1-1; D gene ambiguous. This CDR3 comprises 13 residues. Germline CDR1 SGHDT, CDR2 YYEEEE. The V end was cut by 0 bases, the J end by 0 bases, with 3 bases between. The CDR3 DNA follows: TGTGCCAGCAGCTTGGACTTGAACACTGAAGCTTTCTTT. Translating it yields CASSLDLNTEAFF.

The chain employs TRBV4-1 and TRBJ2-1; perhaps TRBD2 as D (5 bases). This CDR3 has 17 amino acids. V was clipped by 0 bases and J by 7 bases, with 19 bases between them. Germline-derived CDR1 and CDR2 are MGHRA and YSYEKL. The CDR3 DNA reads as TGCGCCAGCAGCCAAGATCAGTCGAGCGGCCCTGGGAATGAGCAGTTCTTC. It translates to CASSQDQSSGPGNEQFF.

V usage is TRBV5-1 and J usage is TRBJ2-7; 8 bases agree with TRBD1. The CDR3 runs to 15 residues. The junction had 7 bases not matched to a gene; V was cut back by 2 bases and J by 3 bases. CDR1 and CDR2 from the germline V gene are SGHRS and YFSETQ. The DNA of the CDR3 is TGCGCCAGCAGCTTCCATGGACAGGGTGGCTACGAGCAGTACTTC. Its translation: CASSFHGQGGYEQYF.

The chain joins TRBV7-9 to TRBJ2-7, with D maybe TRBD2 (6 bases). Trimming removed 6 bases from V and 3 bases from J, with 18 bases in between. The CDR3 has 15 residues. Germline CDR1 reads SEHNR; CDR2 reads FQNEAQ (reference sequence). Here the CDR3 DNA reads TGTGCCAGCAGTTCCCGGGACTCCAGCCGCTACGAGCAGTACTTC. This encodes CASSSRDSSRYEQYF.

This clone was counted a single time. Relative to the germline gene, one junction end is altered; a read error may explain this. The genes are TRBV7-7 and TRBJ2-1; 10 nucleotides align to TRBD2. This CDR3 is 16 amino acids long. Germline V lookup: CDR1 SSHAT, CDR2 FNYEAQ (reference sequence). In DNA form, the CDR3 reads TGTGCTAGCAGCCTCCAAGCGGGAGGGTACTACAATGAGCAGTTCTTC. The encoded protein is CASSLQAGGYYNEQFF.

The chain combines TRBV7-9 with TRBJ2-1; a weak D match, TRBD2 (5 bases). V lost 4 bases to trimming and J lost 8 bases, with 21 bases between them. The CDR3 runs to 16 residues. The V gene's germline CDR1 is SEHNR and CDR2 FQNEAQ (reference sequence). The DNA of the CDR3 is TGTGCCAGCAGCTCCACCGGTGGTTTACCCGGGGATGAGCAGTTCTTC. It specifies CASSSTGGLPGDEQFF.

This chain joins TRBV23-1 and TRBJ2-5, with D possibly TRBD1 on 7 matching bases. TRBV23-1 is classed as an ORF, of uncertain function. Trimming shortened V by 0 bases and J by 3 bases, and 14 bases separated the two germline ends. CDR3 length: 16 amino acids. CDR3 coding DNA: TGCGCCAGCAGTCAATCGAACGGAGGGGGCGAAGAGACCCAGTACTTC. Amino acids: CASSQSNGGGEETQYF.

Written as DNA, the CDR3 is TGTGCCAGCAGTAGCGGGGGAAGCACCTACGAGCAGTACTTC. Its protein product is CASSSGGSTYEQYF. The V call is TRBV27, the J call TRBJ2-7, with TRBD2 matching 8 bases. V lost 5 bases and J lost 2; bases outside the gene matches: 5. The germline V gene has CDR1 MNHEY and CDR2 SMNVEV (reference sequence). This CDR3 is 14 amino acids long.